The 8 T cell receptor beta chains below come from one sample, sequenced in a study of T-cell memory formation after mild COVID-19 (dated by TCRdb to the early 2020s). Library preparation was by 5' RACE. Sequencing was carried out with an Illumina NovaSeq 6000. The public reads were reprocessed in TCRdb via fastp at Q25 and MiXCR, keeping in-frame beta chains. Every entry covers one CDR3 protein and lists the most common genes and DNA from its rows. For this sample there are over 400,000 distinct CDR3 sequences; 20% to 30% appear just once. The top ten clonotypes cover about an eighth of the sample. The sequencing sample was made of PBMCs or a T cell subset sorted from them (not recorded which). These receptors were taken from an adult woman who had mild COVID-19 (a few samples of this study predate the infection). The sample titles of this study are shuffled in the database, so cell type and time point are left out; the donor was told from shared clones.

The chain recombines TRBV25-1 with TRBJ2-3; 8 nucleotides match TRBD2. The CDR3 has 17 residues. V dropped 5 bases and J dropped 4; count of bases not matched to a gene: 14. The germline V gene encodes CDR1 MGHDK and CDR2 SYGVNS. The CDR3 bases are TGTGCCAGCAGTCCATCCCCCGAGGCGGGAGGTGCAGATACGCAGTATTTT. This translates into CASSPSPEAGGADTQYF.

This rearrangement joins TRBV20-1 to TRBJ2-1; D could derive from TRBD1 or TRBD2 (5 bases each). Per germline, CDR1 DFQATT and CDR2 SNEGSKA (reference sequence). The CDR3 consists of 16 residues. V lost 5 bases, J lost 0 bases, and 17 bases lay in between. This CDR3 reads CSAEGVGTRSYNEQFF. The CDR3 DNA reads TGCAGTGCTGAAGGGGTCGGGACCCGCTCCTACAATGAGCAGTTCTTC.

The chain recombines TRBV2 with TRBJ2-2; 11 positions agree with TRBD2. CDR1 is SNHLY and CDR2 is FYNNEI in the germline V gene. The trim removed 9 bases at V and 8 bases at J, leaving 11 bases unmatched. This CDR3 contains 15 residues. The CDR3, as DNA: TGTGCCAGATTGGCTAGCGGGGGGCCGCCAGGGGAGCTGTTTTTT. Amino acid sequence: CARLASGGPPGELFF.

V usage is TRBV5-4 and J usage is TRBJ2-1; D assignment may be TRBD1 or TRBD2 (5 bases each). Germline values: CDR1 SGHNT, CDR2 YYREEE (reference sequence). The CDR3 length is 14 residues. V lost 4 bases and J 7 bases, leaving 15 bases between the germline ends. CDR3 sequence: CASSLWVGENEQFF. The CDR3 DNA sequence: TGTGCCAGCAGCCTTTGGGTGGGGGAAAATGAGCAGTTCTTC.

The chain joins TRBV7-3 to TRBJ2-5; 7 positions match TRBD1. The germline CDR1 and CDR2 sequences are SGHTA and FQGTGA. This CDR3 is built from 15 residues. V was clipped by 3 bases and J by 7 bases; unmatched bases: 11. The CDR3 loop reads CASSLSRDSEGTQYF. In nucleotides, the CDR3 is TGTGCCAGCAGCTTGTCCCGGGACAGTGAAGGGACCCAGTACTTC.

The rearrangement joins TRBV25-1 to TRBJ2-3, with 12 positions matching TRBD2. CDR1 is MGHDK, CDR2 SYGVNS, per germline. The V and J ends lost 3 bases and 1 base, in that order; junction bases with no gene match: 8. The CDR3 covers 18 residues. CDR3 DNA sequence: TGTGCCAGCAGTGAGTTTGGAGGGACTAGCGGGTGCACAGATACGCAGTATTTT. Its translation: CASSEFGGTSGCTDTQYF.

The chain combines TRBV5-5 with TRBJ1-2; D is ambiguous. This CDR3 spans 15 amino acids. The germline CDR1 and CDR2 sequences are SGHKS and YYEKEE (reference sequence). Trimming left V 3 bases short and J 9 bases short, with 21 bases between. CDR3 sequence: CASSSYQAPTTSYTF. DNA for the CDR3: TGTGCCAGCAGCTCGTATCAGGCCCCGACTACGAGCTACACCTTC.

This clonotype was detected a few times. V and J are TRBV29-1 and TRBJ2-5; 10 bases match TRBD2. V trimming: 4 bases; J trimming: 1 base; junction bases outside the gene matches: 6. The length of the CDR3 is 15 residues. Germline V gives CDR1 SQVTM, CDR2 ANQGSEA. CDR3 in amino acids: CSVGVASGGQETQYF. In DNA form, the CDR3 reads TGCAGCGTTGGGGTGGCTAGCGGGGGCCAAGAGACCCAGTACTTC.